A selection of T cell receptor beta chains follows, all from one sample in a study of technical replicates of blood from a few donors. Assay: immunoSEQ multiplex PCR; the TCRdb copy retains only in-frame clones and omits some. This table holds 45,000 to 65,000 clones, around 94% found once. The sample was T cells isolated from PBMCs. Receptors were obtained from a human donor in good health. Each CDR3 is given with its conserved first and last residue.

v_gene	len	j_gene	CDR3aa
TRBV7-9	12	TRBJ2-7	CASSLGVFEQYF
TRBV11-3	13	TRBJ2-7	CASTSFREVEQYF
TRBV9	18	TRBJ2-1	CASSPRSGRGGPGGEQFF
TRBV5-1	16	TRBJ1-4	CASSLAGGTTNEKLFF
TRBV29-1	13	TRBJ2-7	CSVVVGGPYEQYF
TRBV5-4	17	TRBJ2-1	CASSSSAQGIRYNEQFF
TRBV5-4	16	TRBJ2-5	CASSSQTSGGPETQYF
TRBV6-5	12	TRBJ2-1	CASKLRRGLTFF
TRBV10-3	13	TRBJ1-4	CATTDSLTEKLFF
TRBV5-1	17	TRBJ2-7	CASSLVAGGLHTYEQYF
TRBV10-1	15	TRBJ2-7	CASSPGTGASYEQYF
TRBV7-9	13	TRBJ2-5	CASSFTPQETQYF
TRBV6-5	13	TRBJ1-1	CASRYGGGNEAFF
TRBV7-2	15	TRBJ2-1	CASSFTGGPYNEQFF
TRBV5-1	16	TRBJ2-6	CASSLARDSGANVLTF
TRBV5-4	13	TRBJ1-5	CASSTEVGQPQHF
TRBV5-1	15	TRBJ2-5	CASSPRVAGLETQYF
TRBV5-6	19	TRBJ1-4	CASSWRTGDSPRGDEKLFF
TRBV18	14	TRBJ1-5	CASSLGTGTQPQHF
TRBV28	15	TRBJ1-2	CASSWTGRANYGYTF
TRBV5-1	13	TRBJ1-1	CASSLVMNTEAFF
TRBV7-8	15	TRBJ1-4	CASSLAKQFNEKLFF
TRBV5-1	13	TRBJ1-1	CASSLAALSRAFF
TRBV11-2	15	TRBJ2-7	CASSFSRQFSYEQYF
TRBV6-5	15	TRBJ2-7	CASSYFAGVSYEQYF
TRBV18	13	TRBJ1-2	CASSPTSGNGYTF
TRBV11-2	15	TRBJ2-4	CASSLDGDRVRIQYF
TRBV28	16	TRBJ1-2	CASSSIFSAPHYGYTF
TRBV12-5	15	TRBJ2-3	CASGSGLVIQHTQYF
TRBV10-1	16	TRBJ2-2	CASSEGTGDWHGELFF
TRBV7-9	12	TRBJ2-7	CASSLGSGREYF
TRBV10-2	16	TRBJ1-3	CASSESETVSGNTIYF
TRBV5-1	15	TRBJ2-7	CASSLEAGGSYEQYF
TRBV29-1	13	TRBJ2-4	CSVVAVAKNIQYF
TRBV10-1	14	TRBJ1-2	CASSEGRQGHGYTF
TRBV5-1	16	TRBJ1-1	CASSWTGNSLETEAFF
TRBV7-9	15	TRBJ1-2	CASSSYLELNYGYTF
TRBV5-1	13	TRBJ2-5	CASSLSVEETQYF